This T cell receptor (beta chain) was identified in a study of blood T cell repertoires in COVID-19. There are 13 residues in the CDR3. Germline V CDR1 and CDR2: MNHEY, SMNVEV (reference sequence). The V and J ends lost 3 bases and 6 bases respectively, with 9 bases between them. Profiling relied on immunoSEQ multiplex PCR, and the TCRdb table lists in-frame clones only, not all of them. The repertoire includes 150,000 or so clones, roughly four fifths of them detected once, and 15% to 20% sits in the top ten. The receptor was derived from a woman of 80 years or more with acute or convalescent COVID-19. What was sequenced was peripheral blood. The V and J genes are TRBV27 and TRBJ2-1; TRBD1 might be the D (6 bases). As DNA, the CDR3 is TGTGCCAGCAGTTTTCAGGGGATCAATGAGCAGTTCTTC. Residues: CASSFQGINEQFF.